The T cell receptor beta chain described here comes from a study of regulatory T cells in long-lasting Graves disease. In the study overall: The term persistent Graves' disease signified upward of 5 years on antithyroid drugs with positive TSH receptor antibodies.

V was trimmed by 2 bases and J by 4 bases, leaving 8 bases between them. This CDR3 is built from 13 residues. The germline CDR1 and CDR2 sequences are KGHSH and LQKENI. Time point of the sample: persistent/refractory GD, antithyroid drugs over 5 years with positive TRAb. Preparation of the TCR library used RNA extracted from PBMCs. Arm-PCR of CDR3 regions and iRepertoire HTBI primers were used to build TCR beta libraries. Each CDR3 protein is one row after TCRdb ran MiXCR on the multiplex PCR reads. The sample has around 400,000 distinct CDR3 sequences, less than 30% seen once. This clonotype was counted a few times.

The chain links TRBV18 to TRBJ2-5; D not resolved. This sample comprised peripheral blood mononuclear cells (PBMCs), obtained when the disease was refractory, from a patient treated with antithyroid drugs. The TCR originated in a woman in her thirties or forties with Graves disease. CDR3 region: CASSPGDGETQYF. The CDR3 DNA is TGTGCCAGCTCACCAGGGGATGGAGAGACCCAGTACTTC.